The 32 T cell receptor beta chains below all came from one sample that was sequenced in a study of blood T cell repertoires in COVID-19. Only in-frame clones appear in the TCRdb table, and some are missing; sequencing was by immunoSEQ multiplex PCR. The sample shows 300,000 to 350,000 clones, around 90% of them seen only once. The sequencing sample was made of PBMCs or T cells enriched from blood (not recorded which). Source of these receptors: a young woman with acute COVID-19.

In this sample, this clone turned up once. The chain is built from TRBV28 and TRBJ1-4; the match to TRBD1 covers 9 bases. The CDR3 is 16 amino acids. The germline gives CDR1 MDHEN, CDR2 SYDVKM. V gave up 6 bases and J gave up 9 bases; unmatched junction bases: 14. CDR3 in amino acids: CASRPHDGQGIKKLFF. CDR3 sequence (DNA): TGTGCCAGCAGGCCTCACGACGGACAGGGGATCAAAAAACTGTTTTTT.

The rearrangement links TRBV12-5 to TRBJ2-1, with TRBD2 matching 11 bases. CDR3 length: 15 amino acids. Germline V gives CDR1 LGHNT, CDR2 FRNRAP. V shed 7 bases, J shed 4 bases, and the junction held 6 bases outside the gene matches. For the CDR3, the DNA is TGTGCTAGTGCCCCCGGGACTAGCGGATACAATGAGCAGTTCTTC. Its translation: CASAPGTSGYNEQFF.

J is TRBJ2-7 and V is TRBV24-1; TRBD1 matches 7 bases. Germline values: CDR1 KGHDR, CDR2 SFDVKD. The CDR3 is made up of 14 amino acids. V lost 2 bases, J lost 5 bases, and 5 bases stayed unmatched. The CDR3 is CATSDSRQGDEQYF. The CDR3 nucleotides are TGTGCCACCAGTGATTCCCGCCAGGGGGACGAGCAGTACTTC.

The gene calls are TRBV20-1 and TRBJ2-7, with TRBD1 identical over 7 bases. Germline-derived CDR1 and CDR2 are DFQATT and SNEGSKA (reference sequence). The CDR3 is 11 amino acids. V lost 6 bases to trimming and J lost 5 bases; unmatched junction nucleotides: 4. CDR3 in DNA: TGCAGTGCCTCGGGACAGAACGAGCAGTACTTC. Translation: CSASGQNEQYF.

The genes are TRBV11-2 and TRBJ1-2, with D unresolved. The CDR3 contains 14 residues. Germline-derived CDR1 and CDR2 are SGHAT and FQNNGV. Trimming removed 5 bases at V and 6 bases at J, with 16 bases between. The CDR3 here is CASSPGHEGDGYTF. In nucleotides, the CDR3 is TGTGCCAGCAGCCCGGGTCATGAAGGCGATGGCTACACCTTC. Using reference TRBV11-2 and TRBJ1-2 for the parts outside the CDR3, the full variable domain is EAGVAQSPRYKIIEKRQSVAFWCNPISGHATLYWYQQILGQGPKLLIQFQNNGVVDDSQLPKDRFSAERLKGVDSTLKIQPAKLEDSAVYLCASSPGHEGDGYTFGSGTRLTVV.

This sequence joins TRBV24-1 and TRBJ2-5, with D possibly matching TRBD2 (6 bases). Trimming cost V 0 bases and J 5 bases, with 12 bases left between them. CDR3 size: 15 residues. The germline V gene has CDR1 KGHDR and CDR2 SFDVKD. CDR3 sequence: CATSDLQGGGETQYF. The CDR3 DNA reads TGTGCCACCAGTGATTTGCAGGGAGGTGGGGAGACCCAGTACTTC.

V gene TRBV9 combines with J gene TRBJ2-2; 7 bases align to TRBD2. CDR3 length: 15 residues. From germline, CDR1 is SGDLS and CDR2 YYNGEE. J was trimmed by 3 bases and V by 3 bases; bases with no gene match: 5. Here the CDR3 reads CASSATGGYTGELFF. CDR3 sequence (DNA): TGTGCCAGCAGCGCGACGGGGGGTTACACCGGGGAGCTGTTTTTT.

This sequence joins TRBV10-3 and TRBJ1-1; 9 bases match TRBD1. J lost 0 bases, V lost 4 bases, and 6 bases had no gene match. Germline V gives CDR1 ENHRY, CDR2 SYGVKD. The length of the CDR3 is 16 residues. This chain's CDR3 is CAISGGTGSMNTEAFF. In DNA, the CDR3 is TGTGCCATCAGTGGAGGGACAGGGAGCATGAACACTGAAGCTTTCTTT.

This rearrangement joins TRBV7-9 to TRBJ1-4; maybe TRBD1 (6 bases). Trimming took 2 bases from V and 8 from J, leaving 12 bases between them. CDR3 size: 14 residues. The germline CDR1 and CDR2 sequences are SEHNR and FQNEAQ (reference sequence). CDR3 in DNA: TGTGCCAGCAGCTTAATGCAGGGGCCGGAAAAACTGTTTTTT. It specifies CASSLMQGPEKLFF.

The chain links TRBV7-9 to TRBJ2-7; tentatively, D is TRBD1 (7 bases). The CDR3 loop spans 15 amino acids. In germline, CDR1 is SEHNR, CDR2 FQNEAQ (reference sequence). The V end was cut by 5 bases, the J end by 2 bases, with 16 bases between. The CDR3 DNA reads TGTGCCAGCAGCCATTCCAGGGGGGACCCCTACGAGCAGTACTTC. It encodes CASSHSRGDPYEQYF.

This chain connects TRBV3-1 (or the pseudogene TRBV3-2) to TRBJ1-1, with TRBD1 identical over 8 bases. Trimming took 2 bases from V and 5 from J; bases not matched to a gene: 4. CDR1 is LGHDT, CDR2 YNNKEL, per germline (reference sequence). The CDR3 totals 14 residues. The CDR3 here is CASSQTGGETEAFF. The CDR3 DNA reads as TGTGCCAGCAGCCAAACAGGGGGGGAAACTGAAGCTTTCTTT.

The genes are TRBV9 and TRBJ1-4, with 8 nucleotides matching TRBD1. V lost 3 bases, J lost 2 bases, and 3 bases stayed unmatched. The V gene's germline CDR1 is SGDLS and CDR2 YYNGEE. The CDR3 covers 15 residues. The CDR3 DNA follows: TGTGCCAGCAGCGAGGGGACAGGTACTAATGAAAAACTGTTTTTT. Protein: CASSEGTGTNEKLFF.

The genes are TRBV28 and TRBJ2-1; 10 bases are shared with TRBD1. V lost 3 bases to trimming and J lost 1 base; unmatched junction nucleotides: 9. This CDR3 has 18 amino acids. Germline CDR1 reads MDHEN; CDR2 reads SYDVKM. The chain's CDR3 is CASSFLRQGAESYNEQFF. Here the CDR3 DNA reads TGTGCCAGCAGTTTCCTCAGACAGGGGGCGGAATCCTACAATGAGCAGTTCTTC.

A few counts support this clone. The chain joins TRBV12-5 to TRBJ2-3; the D gene is possibly TRBD1 (5 bases). V lost 0 bases and J lost 3, with 13 bases in between. The CDR3 has 16 residues. CDR1 is LGHNT, CDR2 FRNRAP, per germline. This chain's CDR3 is CASGLVEGRVTDTQYF. The CDR3 coding sequence is TGTGCTAGTGGTTTGGTTGAAGGCAGGGTGACAGATACGCAGTATTTT.

The chain is built from TRBV6-5 and TRBJ1-2; D gene unclear. Germline assignment: CDR1 MNHEY and CDR2 SVGAGI. With 11 bases removed from V and 4 bases from J, the gap between germline ends came to 23 bases. This CDR3 spans 15 amino acids. The CDR3 DNA is TGTGCCGCCTCAAAGGTGGAAACTTGGAGCTATGGCTACACCTTC. Translation: CAASKVETWSYGYTF.

The chain has TRBV28 and TRBJ2-2, with D possibly being TRBD1 (5 bases). The CDR3 runs to 14 residues. V was shortened by 6 bases and J by 3 bases, with 11 bases between the two germline ends. Germline V lookup: CDR1 MDHEN, CDR2 SYDVKM. The CDR3 bases are TGTGCCAGCAGGCGTCAGGGCTACACCGGGGAGCTGTTTTTT. It yields the protein CASRRQGYTGELFF.

The genes are TRBV19 and TRBJ1-5; weak D call: TRBD1 (5 bases). Germline CDR1 and CDR2: LNHDA and SQIVND (reference sequence). Trimming shortened V by 7 bases and J by 7 bases, and 14 bases separated the two germline ends. The CDR3 sequence is 13 residues long. The CDR3 spells CASTFQGGQPQHF. DNA of the CDR3: TGTGCCAGTACGTTCCAGGGAGGCCAGCCCCAGCATTTT.

This chain joins TRBV28 and TRBJ2-2; the match to TRBD1 covers 11 bases. CDR3 length: 14 residues. From germline, CDR1 is MDHEN and CDR2 SYDVKM. Trimming took 8 bases from V and 7 from J; bases not matched to a gene: 6. In DNA form, the CDR3 reads TGTGCCAGCTGGGACAGGGGGACGGTCGGGGAGCTGTTTTTT. Translating gives CASWDRGTVGELFF.

This chain links TRBV6-5 with TRBJ1-2; perhaps TRBD1 as D (5 bases). Germline assignment: CDR1 MNHEY and CDR2 SVGAGI. This CDR3 comprises 13 residues. Trimming shortened V by 3 bases and J by 4 bases, and 9 bases separated the two germline ends. In nucleotides, the CDR3 is TGTGCCAGCAGTTATGGACACGTCTATGGCTACACCTTC. Its protein is CASSYGHVYGYTF.

The chain recombines TRBV28 with TRBJ2-1; 11 bases are shared with TRBD2. V was clipped by 6 bases and J by 6 bases; unmatched bases: 16. The CDR3 has 18 residues. Germline V gene data show CDR1 as MDHEN and CDR2 as SYDVKM. As DNA, the CDR3 is TGTGCCAGCAGCCCCCCCTTAGCGGGAGGGCGTTTGGGCAATGAGCAGTTCTTC. Protein: CASSPPLAGGRLGNEQFF.

The V gene is TRBV7-9, the J gene TRBJ2-7; TRBD1 agrees at 7 bases. This CDR3 has 14 residues. CDR1 SEHNR and CDR2 FQNEAQ come from the germline V gene (reference sequence). Germline trimming cut 5 bases from V and 5 bases from J; bases unmatched to any gene: 9. The CDR3 nucleotides are TGTGCCAGCAGCCGGGACAGCCTGAGCCACGAGCAGTACTTC. Its protein product is CASSRDSLSHEQYF.

V gene TRBV28 combines with J gene TRBJ1-1; D is undetermined. Trimming removed 2 bases at V and 6 bases at J, with 25 bases between. Looked up from germline, CDR1 is MDHEN and CDR2 is SYDVKM. This CDR3 region has 18 residues. The DNA of the CDR3 is TGTGCCAGCAGTTTACCCGACGCGGCCCGAGGGAGTATCCCTGAAGCTTTCTTT. It translates to CASSLPDAARGSIPEAFF. Variable domain in full (rest from reference TRBV28 and TRBJ1-1): DVKVTQSSRYLVKRTGEKVFLECVQDMDHENMFWYRQDPGLGLRLIYFSYDVKMKEKGDIPEGYSVSREKKERFSLILESASTNQTSMYLCASSLPDAARGSIPEAFFGQGTRLTVV.

CDR3 sequence (DNA): TGTGCCAGCAGCTGGGGGACTAGTTACGAGCAGTACTTC. It yields the protein CASSWGTSYEQYF. The chain joins TRBV5-8 to TRBJ2-7; 8 positions match TRBD2. The V gene end was trimmed by 3 bases and the J gene end by 4 bases; junction bases not matched to a gene: 3. The CDR3 contains 13 residues. CDR1 and CDR2 (germline): SGHTS, YDEGEE.

This clone was detected only once. This sequence joins TRBV2 and TRBJ1-5; weak D call: TRBD1 (5 bases). V was clipped by 4 bases and J by 0 bases, with 7 bases between them. The CDR3 spans 14 residues. Germline V gene sequence: CDR1 SNHLY, CDR2 FYNNEI. This chain's CDR3 is CASSGQISNQPQHF. The CDR3 DNA follows: TGTGCCAGCAGTGGACAGATTAGCAATCAGCCCCAGCATTTT.

This chain connects TRBV28 to TRBJ1-2; 8 nucleotides match TRBD1. CDR1 is MDHEN, CDR2 SYDVKM, per germline. Trimming cost V 4 bases and J 2 bases; bases outside gene matches: 6. This CDR3 comprises 15 residues. This CDR3 reads CASSSFRGLNYGYTF. The DNA for the CDR3 is TGTGCCAGCAGTTCCTTCAGGGGGCTAAACTATGGCTACACCTTC.

This clone appeared a few times. The chain recombines TRBV11-2 with TRBJ1-2, with a tentative D call TRBD1 (6 bases). This CDR3 has 14 amino acids. Germline V gene data show CDR1 as SGHAT and CDR2 as FQNNGV. V was shortened by 0 bases and J by 4 bases, with 9 bases between the two germline ends. The CDR3 is CASSLEQGLYGYTF. The CDR3, as DNA: TGTGCCAGCAGCTTAGAGCAGGGGCTCTATGGCTACACCTTC. The whole variable domain, filled in from reference TRBV11-2 and TRBJ1-2, reads EAGVAQSPRYKIIEKRQSVAFWCNPISGHATLYWYQQILGQGPKLLIQFQNNGVVDDSQLPKDRFSAERLKGVDSTLKIQPAKLEDSAVYLCASSLEQGLYGYTFGSGTRLTVV.

V is TRBV25-1 and J is TRBJ1-1, with a tentative D call TRBD1 (5 bases). The V and J ends lost 4 bases and 0 bases respectively, with 15 bases between them. The germline CDR1 and CDR2 sequences are MGHDK and SYGVNS. The CDR3 contains 16 residues. CDR3 residues: CASSALVTAMNTEAFF. The CDR3 DNA is TGTGCCAGCAGTGCCCTTGTGACAGCGATGAACACTGAAGCTTTCTTT.

As to this clone: Distinct nucleotide sequences in the sample also encode this CDR3. This chain joins TRBV10-3 and TRBJ2-7; no firm D call. Trimming stripped 4 bases from V and 0 bases from J, with 10 bases between. There are 14 residues in the CDR3. From germline, CDR1 is ENHRY and CDR2 SYGVKD. This CDR3 is CAISGQASSYEQYF. CDR3 bases: TGTGCCATCAGTGGGCAGGCGAGCTCCTACGAGCAGTACTTC.

The genes are TRBV27 and TRBJ1-2; D is undetermined. Trimming took off 3 bases at V and 2 bases at J, with 7 bases between the two ends. Per the germline V gene, CDR1 is MNHEY and CDR2 is SMNVEV (reference sequence). This CDR3 contains 13 residues. The chain's CDR3 is CASSFVGNYGYTF. DNA for the CDR3: TGTGCCAGCAGTTTTGTCGGGAACTATGGCTACACCTTC.

The chain combines TRBV7-2 with TRBJ2-3; D gene uncertain. The CDR3 spans 15 residues. The germline V gene has CDR1 SGHTA and CDR2 FQGNSA. Trimming took off 0 bases at V and 5 bases at J, with 12 bases between the two ends. The CDR3 DNA is TGTGCCAGCAGCTTAGCGCGCCAAACCCGAGATACGCAGTATTTT. Its protein is CASSLARQTRDTQYF. Supplemented by reference TRBV7-2 and TRBJ2-3, the full variable domain reads GAGVSQSPSNKVTEKGKDVELRCDPISGHTALYWYRQSLGQGLEFLIYFQGNSAPDKSGLPSDRFSAERTGGSVSTLTIQRTQQEDSAVYLCASSLARQTRDTQYFGPGTRLTVL.

This clone showed up just once. The CDR3 coding sequence is TGCGCCAGCAGCCCCGGCCCGGGTTCCATGAACACTGAAGCTTTCTTT. This gives the protein CASSPGPGSMNTEAFF. The chain recombines TRBV5-1 with TRBJ1-1; D unclear. In germline, CDR1 is SGHRS, CDR2 YFSETQ. The V end was cut by 4 bases, the J end by 0 bases, with 16 bases between. This CDR3 region has 16 residues.

This clone is a singleton in its sample. This chain connects TRBV24-1 to TRBJ1-2; D is unresolved. The CDR3 length is 15 residues. Germline assignment: CDR1 KGHDR and CDR2 SFDVKD. V was shortened by 3 bases and J by 6 bases, with 16 bases between the two germline ends. For the CDR3, the DNA is TGTGCCACCAGTGATAGCGGTGGGATTATGGATGGCTACACCTTC. It encodes CATSDSGGIMDGYTF.